This TCR beta chain was observed in a study of blood T cell repertoires in COVID-19 (dated by TCRdb to 2020 to 2021). About the full investigation: Samples covering the acute and convalescent phases of COVID-19 were provided by collaborators in the United States, Italy and Spain. The prospective study material was composed of cDNA or gDNA derived from T cells, B-cell-depleted T cells, or PBMCs. Deeply sampled blood TCRbeta repertoires from subjects exposed to, actively infected with, or recovered from COVID-19 were included in the dataset. The repertoires were made available in a free public database intended to serve as a resource for research on the immune response to SARS-CoV-2. Samples came from the ongoing ImmuneRACE study (first 160 participants) plus 1,254 subjects from 6 global collaborators. The sample metadata nearly always contained a de-identified subject ID, COVID-19 status, age in years and sex. Where HLA class I and class II types were available, the types were taken from metadata supplied by the sample provider, not from assay-based typing. The research as a whole found: The quantity of clinical and demographic metadata differed by source and by participant and was supplied without curation.

TCRbeta CDR3 regions were amplified from genomic DNA by means of the immunoSEQ Assay, a bias-controlled multiplex PCR. Per the authors' processing: The number of nucleated cells in each sample was estimated by amplification of reference gene primers within the assay. To quantify the absolute abundance of each unique TCRbeta CDR3 rearrangement, sequence reads were collapsed and filtered. Productive Simpson clonality was computed per sample as the square root of Simpson's diversity index over productive rearrangements. TCRdb limited this immuneACCESS table to in-frame rearrangements with V and J called. A share of clones is missing; checked studies link under half to unresolved V genes, and the rest is unexplained. Clonal size and the V and J genes are those of that table, whereas D and trimming came from the DNA. The table for this sample lists 25,000 to 30,000 clones; about 85% of them were counted only once. The ten largest clones add up to around 15% of the sample.

Of note for this clone: Its recognized antigen is unknown. No clone much larger than this one lies a single base away; base qualities are absent.

Whole blood was collected in K2EDTA tubes by collaborating institutions according to the institutions' own protocols. For TCRbeta analysis, collaborator samples were shipped as frozen whole blood, as isolated PBMCs, or as DNA extracted from either sample type. The CDR3 runs 15 residues from the cysteine to the phenylalanine. The kept DNA is CDR3 alone, 45 bases in frame from the first base. CDR1 is given as LNHDA and CDR2 as SQIVND, both from the germline V gene (reference sequence). Trimming leaves V shorter by 4 bases and J shorter by 1 base, with the junction holding 5 bases beyond the gene matches.

The receptor chain draws on TRBV19 and TRBJ2-7; 9 of the junction bases match TRBD2. Sample: peripheral blood. This sequence was found in a woman aged 60-75 years with acute or convalescent COVID-19. Here the CDR3 is given as CASSRSGGPSYEQYF. In nucleotide form, the sequence is TGTGCCAGTAGTAGAAGCGGGGGGCCTTCCTACGAGCAGTACTTC.